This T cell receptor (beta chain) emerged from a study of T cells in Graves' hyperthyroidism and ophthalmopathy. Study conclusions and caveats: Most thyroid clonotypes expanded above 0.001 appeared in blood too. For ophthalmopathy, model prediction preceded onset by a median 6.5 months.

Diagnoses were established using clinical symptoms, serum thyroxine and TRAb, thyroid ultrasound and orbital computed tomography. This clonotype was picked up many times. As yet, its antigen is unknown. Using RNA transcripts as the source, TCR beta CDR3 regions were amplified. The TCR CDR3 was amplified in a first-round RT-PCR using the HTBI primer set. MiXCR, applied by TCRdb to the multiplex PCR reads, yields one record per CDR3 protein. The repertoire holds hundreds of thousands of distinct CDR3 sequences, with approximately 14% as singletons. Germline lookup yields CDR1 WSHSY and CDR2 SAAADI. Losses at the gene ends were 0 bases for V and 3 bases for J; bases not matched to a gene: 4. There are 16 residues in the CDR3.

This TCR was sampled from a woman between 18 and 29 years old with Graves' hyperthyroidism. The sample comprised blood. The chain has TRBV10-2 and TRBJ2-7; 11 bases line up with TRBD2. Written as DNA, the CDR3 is TGCGCCAGCAGTGAGTCCCGACTAGCGGGGAACTACGAGCAGTACTTC. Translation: CASSESRLAGNYEQYF.